This TCR beta chain was captured in a study of CD8+ T cells in alopecia areata. Across the study: Treated patients were given oral tofacitinib, which was dosed at 5 to 10 mg twice daily. Disease severity was quantified as SALT score of affected scalp area.

Treatment noted: oral pan-JAK inhibitor, 5-10 mg twice daily. V lost 1 base, J lost 5 bases, and 12 bases lay in between. The germline V gene encodes CDR1 KGHSH and CDR2 LQKENI. The CDR3 spans 14 residues. The sequencing template was cDNA reverse transcribed from extracted RNA. This table comes from immunoSEQ multiplex PCR, and its TCRdb copy is limited to in-frame clones, with some not included. The sample holds around 200,000 clones, 55% to 70% seen once. Source: CD4+ T cells sorted from blood, taken at week 4, from a patient treated with tofacitinib. The J gene is TRBJ2-7, the V gene TRBV18, with D tentatively TRBD1 (6 bases). The receptor was isolated from a human donor with alopecia areata. The CDR3 loop is CASSPRGQTNEQYF. The CDR3 coding sequence is TGTGCCAGCTCACCACGCGGACAGACAAACGAGCAGTACTTC. The whole variable domain, filled in from reference TRBV18 and TRBJ2-7, reads NAGVMQNPRHLVRRRGQEARLRCSPMKGHSHVYWYRQLPEEGLKFMVYLQKENIIDESGMPKERFSAEFPKEGPSILRIQQVVRGDSAAYFCASSPRGQTNEQYFGPGTRLTVT.